The clone carrying this TCR beta chain was recorded many times. Its target is unknown. These data are taken from a study of T-cell memory formation after mild COVID-19. Study overall: Across donors, TCR clusters were largely donor specific. Study observations and caveats: Clones that got smaller from day 15 to 85 had even CD4/CD8, while clones growing later tipped toward CD4+.

The CDR3 runs to 11 residues. CDR1 is SGHRS and CDR2 is YFSETQ in the germline V gene. V shed 4 bases and J shed 5 bases, with 6 bases lying between them. UMIs and sample barcodes were carried by the TCR alpha and TCR beta cDNA libraries that 5'RACE produced using constant-segment primers. TCRdb re-called the 5' RACE reads through MiXCR, storing one row per CDR3 protein. This table has 180,000 or so distinct CDR3 sequences, 16% appearing once. This receptor was taken from an adult woman who had mild COVID-19 (a few samples of this study predate the infection). Cell type and time point are not known. V gene TRBV5-1 combines with J gene TRBJ2-5; D uncertain. Sequencing was carried out using PBMCs or a T cell subset sorted from them (not recorded which). The CDR3 bases are TGCGCCAGCAGCGAACGGGAGACCCAGTACTTC. It codes for CASSERETQYF.